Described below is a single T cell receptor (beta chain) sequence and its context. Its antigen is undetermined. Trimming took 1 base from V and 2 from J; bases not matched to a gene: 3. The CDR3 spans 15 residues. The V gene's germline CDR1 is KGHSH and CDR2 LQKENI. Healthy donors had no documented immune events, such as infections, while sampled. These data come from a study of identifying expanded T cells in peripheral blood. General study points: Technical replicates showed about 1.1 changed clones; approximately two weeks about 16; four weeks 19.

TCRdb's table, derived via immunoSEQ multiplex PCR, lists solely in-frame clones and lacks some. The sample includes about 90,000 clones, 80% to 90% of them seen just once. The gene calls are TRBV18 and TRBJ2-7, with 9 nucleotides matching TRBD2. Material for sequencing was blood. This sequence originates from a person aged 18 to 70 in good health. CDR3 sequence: CASSPLSGGPYEQYF. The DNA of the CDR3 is TGTGCCAGCTCACCACTTAGCGGGGGACCCTACGAGCAGTACTTC.